This TCR beta chain emerged from a study of T cell responses to AZD1222 COVID-19 vaccine. In the study overall: It was second doses at about 4 or about 12 weeks that were pooled.

General observations from the study: Regions left unmutated in variants are reportedly the target of nearly half of spike-specific TCRs. In a largely white British group with more females than males, clonal diversity was possibly underestimated.

As regards this clone: Its antigen remains unknown.

The repertoire was sequenced with immunoSEQ multiplex PCR; TCRdb's copy has only in-frame clones and lacks some. The sample gives 90,000 to 100,000 clones, approximately 87% of which show up once; roughly 2.7% is in the top ten. The germline CDR1 and CDR2 sequences are MDHEN and SYDVKM. Trimming pared 7 bases from V and 0 bases from J, leaving 22 bases between. The CDR3 covers 19 residues. This chain uses TRBV28 with TRBJ1-6; D perhaps matches TRBD1 (5 bases). The clonotype originates from an adult in good health. Source: peripheral blood, taken on day 0 of AZD1222 vaccination. CDR3 residues: CASTFLGPNFNSYNSPLHF. As DNA, the CDR3 is TGTGCCAGCACCTTCCTGGGGCCTAACTTTAACTCCTATAATTCACCCCTCCACTTT.